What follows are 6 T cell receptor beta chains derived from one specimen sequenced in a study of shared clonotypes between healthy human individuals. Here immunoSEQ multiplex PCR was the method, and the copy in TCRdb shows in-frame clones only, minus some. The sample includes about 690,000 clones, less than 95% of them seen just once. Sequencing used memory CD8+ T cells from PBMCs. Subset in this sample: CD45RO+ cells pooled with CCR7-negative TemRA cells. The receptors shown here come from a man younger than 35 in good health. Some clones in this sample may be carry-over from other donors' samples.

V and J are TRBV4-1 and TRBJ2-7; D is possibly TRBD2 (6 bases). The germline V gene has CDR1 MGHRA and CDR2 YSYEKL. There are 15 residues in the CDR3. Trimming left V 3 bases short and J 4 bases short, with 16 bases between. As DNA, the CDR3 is TGCGCCAGCAGCCATCGACTAGGGCTGTCTTACGAGCAGTACTTC. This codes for CASSHRLGLSYEQYF.

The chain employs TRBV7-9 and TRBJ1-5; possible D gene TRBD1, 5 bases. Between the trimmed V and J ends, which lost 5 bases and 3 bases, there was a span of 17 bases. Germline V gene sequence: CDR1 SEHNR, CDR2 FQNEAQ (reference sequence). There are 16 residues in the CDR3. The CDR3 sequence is CASSPDDRDPNQPQHF. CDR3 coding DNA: TGTGCCAGCAGCCCCGACGACAGAGACCCCAATCAGCCCCAGCATTTT.

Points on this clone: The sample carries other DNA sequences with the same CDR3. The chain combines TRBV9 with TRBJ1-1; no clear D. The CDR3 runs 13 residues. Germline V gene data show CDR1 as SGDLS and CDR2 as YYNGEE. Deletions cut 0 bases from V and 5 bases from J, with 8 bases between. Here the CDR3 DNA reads TGTGCCAGCAGCGTAGGTCGGGGAACTGAAGCTTTCTTT. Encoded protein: CASSVGRGTEAFF.

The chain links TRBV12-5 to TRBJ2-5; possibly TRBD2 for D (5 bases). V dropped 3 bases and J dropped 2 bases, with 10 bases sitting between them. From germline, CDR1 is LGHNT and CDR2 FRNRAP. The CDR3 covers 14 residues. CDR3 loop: CASGFGGLQETQYF. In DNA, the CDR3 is TGTGCTAGTGGTTTCGGTGGACTGCAAGAGACCCAGTACTTC.

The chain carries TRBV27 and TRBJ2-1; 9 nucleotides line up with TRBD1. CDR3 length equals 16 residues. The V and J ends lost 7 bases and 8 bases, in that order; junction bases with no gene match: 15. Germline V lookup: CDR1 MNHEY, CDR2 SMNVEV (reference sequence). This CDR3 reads CASTKTDRGRLDEQFF. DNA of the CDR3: TGTGCCAGCACCAAGACAGACAGGGGGAGACTCGATGAGCAGTTCTTC.

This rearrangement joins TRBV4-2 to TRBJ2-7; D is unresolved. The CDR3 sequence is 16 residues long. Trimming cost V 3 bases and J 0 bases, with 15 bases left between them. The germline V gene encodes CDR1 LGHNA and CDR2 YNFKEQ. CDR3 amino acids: CASSQVGPPSSYEQYF. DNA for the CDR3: TGTGCCAGCAGCCAGGTTGGGCCCCCGAGCTCCTACGAGCAGTACTTC.